This T cell receptor (beta chain) is from a study of OX40 agonist ivuxolimab in advanced cancers. Background for the entire study: Ivuxolimab was an agonistic, fully human IgG2 monoclonal antibody directed against OX40 (CD134), a costimulatory receptor. In the dose-escalation cohort, more than 80% of patients were male, and the mean age was roughly 56 years with a range of about 23 to 79. The purpose of peripheral TCRbeta sequencing was to test whether ivuxolimab changed TCR sequence diversity and led to clonal T-cell expansion. Partial responses were achieved by three dose-escalation patients, of whom one had hepatocellular carcinoma and two had cutaneous melanoma. Of the roughly 51 patients in dose escalation, around 20 had hepatocellular carcinoma, some 15 had melanoma, 9 had renal cell carcinoma and 9 had head and neck cancer. The paper describes the monotherapy dose-escalation part (N ≈ 52 patients) of the phase I trial of ivuxolimab. Intravenous ivuxolimab was administered to patients every 2 weeks at six dose levels: 0.01, 0.1, 0.3, 1.5, 3 and 10 mg/kg. Prior anti-PD-1, anti-PD-L1 or anti-CTLA-4 therapy was permitted, and checkpoint inhibitors had been received by about 36% of dose-escalation patients. What the study reported, not specific to this receptor: Clonal expansion of both CD4+ and CD8+ blood T cells was observed from baseline to week 6 at doses 0.1 to 3.0 mg/kg. Antigen specificity was not determined for the clonally expanded peripheral T cells. On average, CD8+ T cells showed more expanded clones than CD4+ T cells after ivuxolimab. Low levels of normalized T-cell clonal expansion were also seen in some patients who did not respond. Partial responders in the 0.1-3.0 mg/kg groups had among the lowest normalized peripheral clonal expansion, especially among CD8+ T cells.

Remarks on this clone: Its antigen specificity is not known. The record has no base qualities; no much larger clone is one base away.

CDR1 and CDR2 are drawn from the germline V gene: SGHTA, FQGNSA. V was cut back by 8 bases and J by 15 bases, leaving a gap of 14 bases between them. Inclusive of the bounding cysteine and phenylalanine, the CDR3 is 10 residues long. The read is trimmed to its CDR3 DNA, 30 bases read in frame from base 1. For sequencing of the TCRbeta CDR3 region, genomic DNA was extracted from the sorted cells. The immunoSEQ Assay was used for sequencing of TCRbeta CDR3 regions. TCRdb took this table from immuneACCESS and kept in-frame rearrangements with V and J called. Such tables lack part of the clones; where checked against another copy, unresolved V genes explain under half of the gap, and the rest is unexplained. The sample table holds 69,000 or so clones, of which around 83% were seen once. Less than 7.5% of the sample rests with the top ten. Patients with autoimmune disease history or receiving systemic immunosuppression were excluded from the trial. Peripheral blood for TCR sequencing was drawn from every dose cohort at baseline, at cycle 4 day 1 and at cycle 7 day 1. The samples were taken from a phase I, first-in-human, multicenter, open-label dose-escalation trial of ivuxolimab. Adults with locally advanced or metastatic head and neck squamous cell, hepatocellular, melanoma or renal cell carcinoma were enrolled in the trial. CD4+ and CD8+ T cells were sorted separately from peripheral blood before TCR sequencing.

Sequences were derived from CD4+ or CD8+ T cells sorted from blood, sampled in a trial of the OX40 agonist ivuxolimab. The receptor was isolated from an adult with an advanced solid tumor such as melanoma, head and neck, liver or kidney cancer. Here the chain combines TRBV7-2 and TRBJ2-1, with the D gene not confidently named. The sequenced DNA is TGTGCCAGCGGCCCTCCCCCAAGGTTCTTC. This sequence encodes CASGPPPRFF.